This TCR beta chain comes out of a study of shared clonotypes between healthy human individuals. At deep level, the assay was performed. Every subset had its genomic DNA shared out evenly among several immunoSEQ plates. PCR replicates performed on unsorted PBMC used roughly 300 ng DNA, some 30,000 T cell genomes. Clones were sequenced by immunoSEQ multiplex PCR, and TCRdb holds only the in-frame ones, with some missing. Of about 490,000 clones listed, 78% are singletons. Some 90 million PBMCs served as the genomic DNA source for unsorted samples. Germline CDR1 SQVTM, CDR2 ANQGSEA. The ends were cut back, 4 bases at V and 0 bases at J, with 9 bases in the middle. This CDR3 has 14 amino acids.

V usage is TRBV29-1 and J usage is TRBJ2-2, with D perhaps matching TRBD1 or TRBD2 (5 bases each). The sample comprised PBMCs. The source is a middle-aged woman in good health. Some clones in this sample may be carry-over from other donors' samples. The chain's CDR3 is CSVGGSANTGELFF. CDR3 bases: TGCAGCGTTGGGGGGAGCGCGAACACCGGGGAGCTGTTTTTT.